This passage covers 8 T cell receptor beta chains from one sample sequenced in a study of human T cells and chemical hapten exposure (TCRdb year 2021). Total RNA was extracted from unfractionated whole blood collected in Tempus Blood RNA tubes. During library preparation, unique molecular identifiers were attached to individual cDNA molecules so that TCRs could be counted in a quantitative, reproducible way. TCRdb's own reprocessing of the public reads used fastp at Q25 and MiXCR and kept productive beta chains. Rows merge per CDR3 protein into single entries with the most common DNA and genes. Counted in this sample were 95,000 to 150,000 distinct CDR3 sequences; more than 8.5% of them appeared once. The ten biggest clones cover roughly 1.3% of the sample. Sequencing was done on a sample of whole blood. Receptors were obtained from a human donor in good health. Some clones in this sample may be carry-over from other donors' samples. Donor details come from another sample of the same person, matched by shared clones.

This chain links TRBV20-1 with TRBJ2-1, with 9 bases that match TRBD2. CDR3 length: 15 amino acids. The germline V gene encodes CDR1 DFQATT and CDR2 SNEGSKA (reference sequence). J was trimmed by 8 bases and V by 2 bases; bases with no gene match: 10. This CDR3 is CSARLAGRFGDEQFF. The CDR3 coding sequence is TGCAGTGCTAGACTAGCGGGAAGGTTCGGGGATGAGCAGTTCTTC.

The chain employs TRBV6-2 or TRBV6-3 and TRBJ1-2, with 10 positions matching TRBD1. The CDR3 loop spans 14 amino acids. Looked up from germline, CDR1 is MNHEY and CDR2 is SVGEGT. The J segment lost 3 bases and the V segment lost 5 bases, leaving 3 bases of the junction unmatched. CDR3 coding DNA: TGTGCCAGCAGTCCGACAGGGGGCTACTATGGCTACACCTTC. Translation gives CASSPTGGYYGYTF.

The table lists this clonotype with a few counts. The chain carries TRBV6-1 and TRBJ1-4, with D hard to call. Per germline, CDR1 MNHNS and CDR2 SASEGT. V lost 2 bases and J 0 bases, leaving 13 bases between the germline ends. The CDR3 covers 17 residues. The CDR3 reads CASSENPRQTTNEKLFF. The CDR3 region has the DNA TGTGCCAGCAGTGAAAACCCCAGGCAAACAACTAATGAAAAACTGTTTTTT.

There are many counts of this clonotype. V and J are TRBV29-1 and TRBJ2-5; D is ambiguous. The CDR3 extends over 12 amino acids. V gave up 6 bases and J gave up 3 bases, with 11 bases separating them. Germline V gene data show CDR1 as SQVTM and CDR2 as ANQGSEA. CDR3 region: CSVYRDEETQYF. DNA of the CDR3: TGCAGCGTCTATAGAGATGAAGAGACCCAGTACTTC.

This clonotype has ten or more counts. The J gene is TRBJ1-1, the V gene TRBV20-1, with 9 bases fitting TRBD1. CDR3 length: 14 residues. CDR1 DFQATT and CDR2 SNEGSKA come from the germline V gene (reference sequence). V lost 8 bases to trimming and J lost 1 base; unmatched junction nucleotides: 8. This CDR3 is CSPYTGQGNTEAFF. The CDR3 nucleotides are TGCAGTCCTTATACGGGACAGGGGAACACTGAAGCTTTCTTT.

This clonotype occurred a few times. V gene TRBV24-1 combines with J gene TRBJ2-2; D is perhaps TRBD2 (6 bases). This CDR3 spans 15 amino acids. Trimming removed 3 bases at V and 5 bases at J, with 12 bases between. Germline V CDR1 and CDR2: KGHDR, SFDVKD. This CDR3 is CATSDAGRLTGELFF. The CDR3 DNA sequence: TGTGCCACCAGTGATGCGGGGAGGTTAACCGGGGAGCTGTTTTTT.

This clonotype was picked up many times. This chain links TRBV12-3 or TRBV12-4 with TRBJ1-1, with D maybe TRBD1 (6 bases). Trimming took 4 bases from V and 4 from J, leaving 16 bases between them. The CDR3 spans 15 residues. DNA of the CDR3: TGTGCCAGCAGTTCCACCCCCAGGGGAGGCACTGAAGCTTTCTTT. Its translation: CASSSTPRGGTEAFF.

This chain links TRBV6-5 with TRBJ2-1; 7 nucleotides align to TRBD2. CDR3 size: 16 residues. J gave up 8 bases and V 0 bases, and 10 bases lay outside the gene matches. The germline V gene encodes CDR1 MNHEY and CDR2 SVGAGI. CDR3 residues: CASSYSGGELGHEQFF. The CDR3 coding sequence is TGTGCCAGCAGTTACTCGGGGGGGGAGTTGGGCCATGAGCAGTTCTTC.